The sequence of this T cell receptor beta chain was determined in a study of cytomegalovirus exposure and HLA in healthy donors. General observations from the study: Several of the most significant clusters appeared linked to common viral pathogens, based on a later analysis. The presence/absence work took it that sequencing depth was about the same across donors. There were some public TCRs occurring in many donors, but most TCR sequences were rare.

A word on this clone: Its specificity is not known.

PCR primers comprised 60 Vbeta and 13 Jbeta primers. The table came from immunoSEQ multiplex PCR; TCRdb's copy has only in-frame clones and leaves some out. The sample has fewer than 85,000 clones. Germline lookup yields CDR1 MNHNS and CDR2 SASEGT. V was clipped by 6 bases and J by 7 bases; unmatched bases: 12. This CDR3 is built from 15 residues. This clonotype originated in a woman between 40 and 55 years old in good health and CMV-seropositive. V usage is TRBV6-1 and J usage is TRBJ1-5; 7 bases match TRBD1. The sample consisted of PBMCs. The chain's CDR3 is CASSHSTGASQPQHF. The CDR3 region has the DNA TGTGCCAGCAGCCACTCTACAGGGGCGTCACAGCCCCAGCATTTT.